This T cell receptor beta chain comes out of a study of regulatory T cells in long-lasting Graves disease. As for time point: persistent/refractory GD, antithyroid drugs over 5 years with positive TRAb. Extracted PBMC RNA gave rise to the TCR library. One endocrinology department in Xi'an, China, was where patients came from. This CDR3 comprises 14 residues. Between the trimmed V and J ends, which lost 2 bases and 2 bases, there was a span of 10 bases. Germline V CDR1 and CDR2: SGHRS, YFSETQ. Study results and caveats: Persistent patients had more shared public clonotypes (2,741) than new patients (966). Peripheral blood, not thyroid tissue, was the sole material studied.

According to the study, TCR beta libraries were built with iRepertoire HTBI primers and CDR3-region Arm-PCR. TCRdb reprocessed the multiplex PCR reads via MiXCR and lists one record per CDR3 protein. The sample lists around 450,000 distinct CDR3 sequences, about a fifth occurring once. This clonotype was observed a few times. The target antigen is unknown. The TCR sequence derives from a female donor with Graves disease. Here the sequenced sample was peripheral blood mononuclear cells (PBMCs), taken when the disease was refractory, from a patient treated with antithyroid drugs. The V call is TRBV5-1, the J call TRBJ2-5, with unresolved D. The CDR3 coding sequence is TGCGCCAGCAGCTTATCAAGTGGGCAAGAGACCCAGTACTTC. Translating gives CASSLSSGQETQYF.